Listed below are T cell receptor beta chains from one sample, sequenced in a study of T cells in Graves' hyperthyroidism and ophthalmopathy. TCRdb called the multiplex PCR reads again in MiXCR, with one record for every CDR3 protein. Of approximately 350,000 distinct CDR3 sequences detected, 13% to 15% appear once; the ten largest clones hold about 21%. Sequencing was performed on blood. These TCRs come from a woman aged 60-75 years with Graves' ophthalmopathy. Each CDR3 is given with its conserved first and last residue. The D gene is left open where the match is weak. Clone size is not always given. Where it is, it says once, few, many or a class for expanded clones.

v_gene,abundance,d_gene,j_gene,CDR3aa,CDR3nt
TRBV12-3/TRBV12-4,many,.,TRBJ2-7,CASTEGVGVYEQYF,TGTGCCAGCACCGAAGGTGTAGGGGTCTACGAGCAGTACTTC
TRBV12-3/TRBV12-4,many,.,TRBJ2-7,CASRRWGQYEQYF,TGTGCCAGCAGACGATGGGGGCAATACGAGCAGTACTTC
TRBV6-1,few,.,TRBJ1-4,CASSRLLLLATNEKLFF,TGTGCCAGCAGCCGCCTCTTGCTCCTAGCAACTAATGAAAAACTGTTTTTT
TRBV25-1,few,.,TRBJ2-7,CASRPTSSYEQYF,TGTGCCAGCAGGCCTACAAGTTCCTACGAGCAGTACTTC
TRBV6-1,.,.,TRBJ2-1,CASSVGLRINEQFF,TGTGCCAGCAGTGTGGGTCTACGAATCAATGAGCAGTTCTTC
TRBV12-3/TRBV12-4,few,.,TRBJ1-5,CASSFAGDNQPQHF,TGTGCCAGCAGTTTCGCGGGAGACAATCAGCCCCAGCATTTT
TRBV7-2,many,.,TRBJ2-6,CASSRAGANVLTF,TGTGCCAGCAGTCGAGCTGGGGCCAACGTCCTGACTTTC
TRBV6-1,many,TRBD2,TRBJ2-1,CASKNSGRVSYNEQFF,TGTGCCAGCAAGAATAGCGGGAGGGTCTCCTACAATGAGCAGTTCTTC
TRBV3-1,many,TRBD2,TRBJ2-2,CASSRGLAGVSGELFF,TGTGCCAGCAGCCGGGGACTAGCGGGAGTCAGCGGGGAGCTGTTTTTT
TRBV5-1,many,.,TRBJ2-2,CASSLAVGTGELFF,TGCGCCAGCAGCTTGGCGGTAGGCACCGGGGAGCTGTTTTTT